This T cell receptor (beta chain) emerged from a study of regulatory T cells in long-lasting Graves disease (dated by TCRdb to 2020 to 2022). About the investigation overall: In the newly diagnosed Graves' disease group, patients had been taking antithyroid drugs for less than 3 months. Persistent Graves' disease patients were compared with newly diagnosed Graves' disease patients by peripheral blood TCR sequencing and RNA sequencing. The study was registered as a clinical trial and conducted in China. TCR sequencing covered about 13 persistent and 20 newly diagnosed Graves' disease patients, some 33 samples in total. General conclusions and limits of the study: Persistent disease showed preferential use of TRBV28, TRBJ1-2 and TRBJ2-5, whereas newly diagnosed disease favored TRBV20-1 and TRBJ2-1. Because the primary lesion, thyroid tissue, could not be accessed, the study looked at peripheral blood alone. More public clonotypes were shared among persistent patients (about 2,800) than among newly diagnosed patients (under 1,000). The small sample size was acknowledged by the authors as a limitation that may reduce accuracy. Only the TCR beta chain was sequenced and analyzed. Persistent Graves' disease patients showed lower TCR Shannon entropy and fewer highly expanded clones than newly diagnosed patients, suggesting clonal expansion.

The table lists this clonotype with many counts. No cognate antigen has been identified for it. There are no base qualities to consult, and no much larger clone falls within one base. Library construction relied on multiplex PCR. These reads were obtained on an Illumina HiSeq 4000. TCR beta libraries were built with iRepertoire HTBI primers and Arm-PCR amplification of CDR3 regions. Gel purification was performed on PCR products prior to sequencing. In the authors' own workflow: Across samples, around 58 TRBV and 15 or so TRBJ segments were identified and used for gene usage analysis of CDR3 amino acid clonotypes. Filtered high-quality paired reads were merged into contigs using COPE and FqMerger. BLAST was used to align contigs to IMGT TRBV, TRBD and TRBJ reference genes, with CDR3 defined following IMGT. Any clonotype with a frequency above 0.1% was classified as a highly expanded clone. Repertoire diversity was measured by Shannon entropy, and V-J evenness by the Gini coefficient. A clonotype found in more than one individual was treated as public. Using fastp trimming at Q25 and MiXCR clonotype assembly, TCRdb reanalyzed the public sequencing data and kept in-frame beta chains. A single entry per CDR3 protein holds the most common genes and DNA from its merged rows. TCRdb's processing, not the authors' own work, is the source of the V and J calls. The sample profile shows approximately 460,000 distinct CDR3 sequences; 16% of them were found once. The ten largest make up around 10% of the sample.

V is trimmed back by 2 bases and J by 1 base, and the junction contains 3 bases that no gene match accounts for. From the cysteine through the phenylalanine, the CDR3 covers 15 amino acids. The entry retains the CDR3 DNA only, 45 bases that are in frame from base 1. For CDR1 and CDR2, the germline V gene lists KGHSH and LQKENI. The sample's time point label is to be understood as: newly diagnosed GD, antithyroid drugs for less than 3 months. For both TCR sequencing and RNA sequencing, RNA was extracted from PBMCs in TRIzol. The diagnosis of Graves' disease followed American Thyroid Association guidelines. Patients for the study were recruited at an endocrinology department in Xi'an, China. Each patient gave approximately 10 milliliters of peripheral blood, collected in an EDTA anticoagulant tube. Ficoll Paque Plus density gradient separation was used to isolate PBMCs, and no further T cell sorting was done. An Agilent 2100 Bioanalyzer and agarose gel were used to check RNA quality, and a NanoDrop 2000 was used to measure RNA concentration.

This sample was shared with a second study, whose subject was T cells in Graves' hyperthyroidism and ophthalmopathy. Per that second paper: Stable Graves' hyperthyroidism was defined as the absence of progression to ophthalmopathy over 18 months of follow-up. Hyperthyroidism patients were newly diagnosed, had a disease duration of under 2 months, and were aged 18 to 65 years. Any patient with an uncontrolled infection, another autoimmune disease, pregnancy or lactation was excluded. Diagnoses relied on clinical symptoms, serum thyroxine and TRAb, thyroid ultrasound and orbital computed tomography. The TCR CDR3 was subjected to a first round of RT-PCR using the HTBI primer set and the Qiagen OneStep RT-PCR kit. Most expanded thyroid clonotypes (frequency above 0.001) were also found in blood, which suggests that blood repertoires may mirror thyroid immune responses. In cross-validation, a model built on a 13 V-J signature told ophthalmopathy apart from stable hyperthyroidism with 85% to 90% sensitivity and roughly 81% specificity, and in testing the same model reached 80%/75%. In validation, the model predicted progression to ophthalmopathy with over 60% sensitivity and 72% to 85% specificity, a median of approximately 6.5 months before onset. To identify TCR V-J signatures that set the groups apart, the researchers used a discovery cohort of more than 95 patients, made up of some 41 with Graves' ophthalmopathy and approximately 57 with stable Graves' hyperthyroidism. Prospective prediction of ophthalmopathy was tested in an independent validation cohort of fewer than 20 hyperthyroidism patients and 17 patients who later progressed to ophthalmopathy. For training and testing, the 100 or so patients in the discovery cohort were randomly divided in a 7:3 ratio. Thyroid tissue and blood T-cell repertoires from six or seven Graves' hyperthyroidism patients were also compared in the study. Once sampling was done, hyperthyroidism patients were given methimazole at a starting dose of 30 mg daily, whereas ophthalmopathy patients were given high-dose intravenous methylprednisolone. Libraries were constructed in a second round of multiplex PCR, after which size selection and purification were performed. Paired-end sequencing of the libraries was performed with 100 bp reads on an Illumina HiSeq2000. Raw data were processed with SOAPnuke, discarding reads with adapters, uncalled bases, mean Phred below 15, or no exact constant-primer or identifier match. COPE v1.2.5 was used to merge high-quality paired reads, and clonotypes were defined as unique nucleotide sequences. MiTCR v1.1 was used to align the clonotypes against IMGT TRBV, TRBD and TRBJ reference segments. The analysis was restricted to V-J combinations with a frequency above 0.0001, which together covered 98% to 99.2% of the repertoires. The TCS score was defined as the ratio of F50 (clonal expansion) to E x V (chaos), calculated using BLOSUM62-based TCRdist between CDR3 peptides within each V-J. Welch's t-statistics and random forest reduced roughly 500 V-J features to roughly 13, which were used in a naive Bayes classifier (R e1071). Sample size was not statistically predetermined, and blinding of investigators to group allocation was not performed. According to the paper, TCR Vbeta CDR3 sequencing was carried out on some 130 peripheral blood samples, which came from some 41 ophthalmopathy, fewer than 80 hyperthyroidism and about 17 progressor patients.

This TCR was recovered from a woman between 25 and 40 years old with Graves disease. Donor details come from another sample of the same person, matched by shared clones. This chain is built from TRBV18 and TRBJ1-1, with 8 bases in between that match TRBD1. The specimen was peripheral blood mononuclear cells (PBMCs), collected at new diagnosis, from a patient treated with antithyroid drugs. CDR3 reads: CASSPSGTGNTEAFF. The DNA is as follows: TGTGCCAGCTCACCATCTGGGACAGGGAACACTGAAGCTTTCTTT.